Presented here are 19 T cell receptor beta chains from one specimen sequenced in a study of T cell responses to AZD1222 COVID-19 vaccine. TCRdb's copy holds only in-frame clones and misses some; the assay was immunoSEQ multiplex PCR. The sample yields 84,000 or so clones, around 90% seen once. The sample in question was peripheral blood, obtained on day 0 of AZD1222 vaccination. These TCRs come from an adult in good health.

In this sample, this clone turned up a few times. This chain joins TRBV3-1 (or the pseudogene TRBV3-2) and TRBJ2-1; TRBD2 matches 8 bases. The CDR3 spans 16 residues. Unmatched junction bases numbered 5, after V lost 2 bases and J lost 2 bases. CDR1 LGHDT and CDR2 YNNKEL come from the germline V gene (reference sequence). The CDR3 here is CASSQSSGLTYNEQFF. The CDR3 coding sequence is TGTGCCAGCAGCCAATCTAGCGGGCTTACCTACAATGAGCAGTTCTTC.

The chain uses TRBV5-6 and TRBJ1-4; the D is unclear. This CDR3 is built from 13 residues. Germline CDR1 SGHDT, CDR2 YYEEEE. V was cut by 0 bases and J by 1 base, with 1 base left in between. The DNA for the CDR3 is TGTGCCAGCAGCTTGGGAACTAATGAAAAACTGTTTTTT. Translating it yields CASSLGTNEKLFF. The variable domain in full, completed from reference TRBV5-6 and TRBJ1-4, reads DAGVTQSPTHLIKTRGQQVTLRCSPKSGHDTVSWYQQALGQGPQFIFQYYEEEERQRGNFPDRFSGHQFPNYSSELNVNALLLGDSALYLCASSLGTNEKLFFGSGTQLSVL.

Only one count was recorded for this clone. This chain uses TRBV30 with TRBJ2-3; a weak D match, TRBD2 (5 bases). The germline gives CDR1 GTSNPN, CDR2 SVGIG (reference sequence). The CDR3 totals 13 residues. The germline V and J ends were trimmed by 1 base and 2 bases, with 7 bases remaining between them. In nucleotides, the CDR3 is TGTGCCTGGAGTGAGGACTCCACAGATACGCAGTATTTT. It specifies CAWSEDSTDTQYF.

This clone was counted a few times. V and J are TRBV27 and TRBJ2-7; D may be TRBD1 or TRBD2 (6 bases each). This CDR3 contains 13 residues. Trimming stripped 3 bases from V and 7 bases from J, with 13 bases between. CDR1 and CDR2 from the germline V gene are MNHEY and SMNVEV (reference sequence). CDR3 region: CASSLLRGREQYF. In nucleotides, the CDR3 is TGTGCCAGCAGTTTGTTACGGGGGCGAGAGCAGTACTTC.

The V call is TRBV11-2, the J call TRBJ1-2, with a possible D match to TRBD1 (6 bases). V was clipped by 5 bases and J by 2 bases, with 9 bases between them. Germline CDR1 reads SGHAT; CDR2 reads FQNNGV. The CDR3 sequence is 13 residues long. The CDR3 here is CASSRDRNYGYTF. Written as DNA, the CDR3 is TGTGCCAGCAGCCGAGACAGGAACTATGGCTACACCTTC. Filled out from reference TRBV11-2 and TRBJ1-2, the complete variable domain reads EAGVAQSPRYKIIEKRQSVAFWCNPISGHATLYWYQQILGQGPKLLIQFQNNGVVDDSQLPKDRFSAERLKGVDSTLKIQPAKLEDSAVYLCASSRDRNYGYTFGSGTRLTVV.

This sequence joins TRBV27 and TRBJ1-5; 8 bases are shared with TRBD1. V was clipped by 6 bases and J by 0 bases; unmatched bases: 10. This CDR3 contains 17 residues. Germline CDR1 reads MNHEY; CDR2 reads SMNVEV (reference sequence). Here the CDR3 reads CASRPQGGGYSNQPQHF. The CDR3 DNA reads TGTGCCAGCAGGCCACAGGGGGGGGGTTATAGCAATCAGCCCCAGCATTTT.

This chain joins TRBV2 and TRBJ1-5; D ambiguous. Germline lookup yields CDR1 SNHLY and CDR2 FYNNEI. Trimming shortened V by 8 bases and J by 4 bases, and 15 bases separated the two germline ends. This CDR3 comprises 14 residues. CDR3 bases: TGTGCCAGCCAGACACAACTTGGAAATCAGCCCCAGCATTTT. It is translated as CASQTQLGNQPQHF.

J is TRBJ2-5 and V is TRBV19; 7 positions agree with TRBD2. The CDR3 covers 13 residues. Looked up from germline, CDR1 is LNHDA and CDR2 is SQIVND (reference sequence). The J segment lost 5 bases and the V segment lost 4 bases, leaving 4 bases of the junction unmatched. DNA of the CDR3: TGTGCCAGTAGTAGCGGGGGAAGGGAGACCCAGTACTTC. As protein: CASSSGGRETQYF. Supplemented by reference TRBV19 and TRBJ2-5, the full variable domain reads DGGITQSPKYLFRKEGQNVTLSCEQNLNHDAMYWYRQDPGQGLRLIYYSQIVNDFQKGDIAEGYSVSREKKESFPLTVTSAQKNPTAFYLCASSSGGRETQYFGPGTRLLVL.

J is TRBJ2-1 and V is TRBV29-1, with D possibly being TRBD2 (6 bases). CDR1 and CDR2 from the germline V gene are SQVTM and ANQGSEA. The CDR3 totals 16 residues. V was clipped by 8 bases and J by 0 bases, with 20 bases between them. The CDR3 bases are TGCAGCTCAGGAGGGAAGGGGTCAGGCTCCTACAATGAGCAGTTCTTC. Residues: CSSGGKGSGSYNEQFF.

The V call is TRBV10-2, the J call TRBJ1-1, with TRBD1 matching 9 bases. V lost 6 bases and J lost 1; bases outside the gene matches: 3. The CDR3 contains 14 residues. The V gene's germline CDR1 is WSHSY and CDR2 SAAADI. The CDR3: CASRLDRGNTEAFF. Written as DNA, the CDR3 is TGCGCCAGCAGGTTGGACAGGGGGAACACTGAAGCTTTCTTT.

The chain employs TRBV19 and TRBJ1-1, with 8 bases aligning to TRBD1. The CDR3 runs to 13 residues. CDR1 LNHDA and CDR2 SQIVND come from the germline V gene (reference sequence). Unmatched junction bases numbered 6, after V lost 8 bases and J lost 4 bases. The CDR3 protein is CASGQGARTEAFF. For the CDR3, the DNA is TGTGCCAGTGGGCAGGGGGCGCGCACTGAAGCTTTCTTT.

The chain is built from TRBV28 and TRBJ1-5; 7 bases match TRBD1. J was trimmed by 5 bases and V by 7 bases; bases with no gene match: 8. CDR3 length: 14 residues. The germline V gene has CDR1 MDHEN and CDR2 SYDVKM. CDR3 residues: CASTITGADQPQHF. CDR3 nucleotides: TGTGCCAGCACCATAACAGGGGCGGATCAGCCCCAGCATTTT.

The CDR3, as DNA: TGTGCCAGCAGCCCGGGACCGAACACTGAAGCTTTCTTT. As protein: CASSPGPNTEAFF. V is TRBV7-2 and J is TRBJ1-1, with D tentatively TRBD1 (5 bases). CDR3 size: 13 residues. Per the germline V gene, CDR1 is SGHTA and CDR2 is FQGNSA. V lost 5 bases, J lost 1 base, and 8 bases lay in between.

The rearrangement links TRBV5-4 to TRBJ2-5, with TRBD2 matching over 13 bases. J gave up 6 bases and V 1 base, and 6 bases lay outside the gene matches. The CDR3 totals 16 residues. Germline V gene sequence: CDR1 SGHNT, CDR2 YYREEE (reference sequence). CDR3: CASSLTSGGAWKTQYF. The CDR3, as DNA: TGTGCCAGCAGCTTGACTAGCGGGGGGGCCTGGAAGACCCAGTACTTC.

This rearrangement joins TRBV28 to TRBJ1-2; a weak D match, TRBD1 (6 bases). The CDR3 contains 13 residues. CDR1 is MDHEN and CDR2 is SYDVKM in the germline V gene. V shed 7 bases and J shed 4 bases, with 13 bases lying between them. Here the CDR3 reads CASNEQGSYGYTF. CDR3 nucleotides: TGTGCCAGCAACGAACAGGGTTCCTATGGCTACACCTTC.

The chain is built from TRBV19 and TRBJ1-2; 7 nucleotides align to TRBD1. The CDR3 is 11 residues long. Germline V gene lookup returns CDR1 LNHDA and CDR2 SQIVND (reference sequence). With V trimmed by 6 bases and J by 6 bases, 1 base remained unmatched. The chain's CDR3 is CASRDRDGYTF. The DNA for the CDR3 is TGTGCCAGTAGAGACAGGGATGGCTACACCTTC.

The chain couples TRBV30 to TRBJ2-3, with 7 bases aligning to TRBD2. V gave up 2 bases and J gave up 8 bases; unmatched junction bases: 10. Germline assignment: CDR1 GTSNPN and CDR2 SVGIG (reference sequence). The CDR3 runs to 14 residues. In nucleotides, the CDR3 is TGTGCCTGGAGTTTAAAAGCGGGATATACTACGCAGTATTTT. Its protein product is CAWSLKAGYTTQYF.

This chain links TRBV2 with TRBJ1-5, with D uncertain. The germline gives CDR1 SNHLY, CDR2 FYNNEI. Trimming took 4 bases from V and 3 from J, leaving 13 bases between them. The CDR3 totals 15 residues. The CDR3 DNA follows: TGTGCCAGCAGTGGCCAATCCAGCGTCAATCAGCCCCAGCATTTT. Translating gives CASSGQSSVNQPQHF.

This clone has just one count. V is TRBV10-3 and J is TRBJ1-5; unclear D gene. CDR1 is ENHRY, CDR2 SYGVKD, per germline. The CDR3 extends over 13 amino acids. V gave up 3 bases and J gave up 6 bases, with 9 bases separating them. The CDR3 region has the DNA TGTGCCATCAGTGATGGGGAGGGTCAGCCCCAGCATTTT. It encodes CAISDGEGQPQHF.